Listed here are 12 T cell receptor beta chains from one sample, sequenced in a study of CD8 T cells in ankylosing spondylitis (dated by TCRdb to the late 2010s). The library relied on 5' RACE. Sequencing took place on an Illumina HiSeq 2500. The raw public data were reprocessed by TCRdb itself: fastp quality trimming at Q25, MiXCR clonotype calling, in-frame beta chains only. Entries that share a CDR3 protein sequence are merged under the most common genes and DNA. The sample table contains some 150,000 distinct CDR3 sequences; only one count was recorded for about 42% of them. About 16% of the sample is held by the ten biggest clonotypes. Material: synovial fluid, either unsorted or a sorted T cell fraction (not recorded which). The receptor source for this set is a male donor with ankylosing spondylitis.

The J gene is TRBJ1-1, the V gene TRBV4-1, with D perhaps matching TRBD1 (5 bases). The CDR3 loop spans 14 amino acids. The V gene's germline CDR1 is MGHRA and CDR2 YSYEKL. The V end was cut by 6 bases, the J end by 2 bases, with 13 bases between. The CDR3 here is CASRPRGANTEAFF. CDR3 in DNA: TGCGCCAGCAGACCTAGGGGCGCTAACACTGAAGCTTTCTTT.

This clonotype was observed a handful of times. The J gene is TRBJ2-1, the V gene TRBV7-9, with TRBD2 matching 8 bases. The CDR3 is 15 amino acids. Unmatched junction bases numbered 11, after V lost 5 bases and J lost 8 bases. The V gene's germline CDR1 is SEHNR and CDR2 FQNEAQ (reference sequence). CDR3 amino acids: CASSPPGTSVDEQFF. The CDR3 DNA sequence: TGTGCCAGCAGCCCCCCCGGGACTAGTGTCGATGAGCAGTTCTTC.

This clonotype was observed a handful of times. The V gene is TRBV12-3 or TRBV12-4, the J gene TRBJ1-4; D call uncertain. The CDR3 sequence is 14 residues long. V dropped 4 bases and J dropped 8 bases, with 14 bases sitting between them. The CDR3 loop reads CASSSLPMGEKLFF. The CDR3, as DNA: TGTGCCAGCAGTTCCCTTCCCATGGGCGAAAAACTGTTTTTT.

V usage is TRBV30 and J usage is TRBJ2-7; 7 bases are shared with TRBD2. V was pared by 4 bases and J by 2 bases, with 8 bases of the junction left unmatched. This CDR3 has 14 amino acids. In germline, CDR1 is GTSNPN, CDR2 SVGIG (reference sequence). CDR3 amino acids: CAWNPSGEAYEQYF. As DNA, the CDR3 is TGTGCCTGGAACCCTAGCGGTGAGGCCTACGAGCAGTACTTC.

This clonotype was seen a few times. This chain connects TRBV5-1 to TRBJ2-1; D possibly corresponds to TRBD2 (7 bases). The CDR3 extends over 14 amino acids. From germline, CDR1 is SGHRS and CDR2 YFSETQ. The ends were cut back, 6 bases at V and 5 bases at J, with 15 bases in the middle. The CDR3 loop reads CASTGGLADNEQFF. In nucleotides, the CDR3 is TGCGCCAGCACCGGGGGGCTAGCGGACAATGAGCAGTTCTTC. The variable domain in full, with the rest retrieved from reference TRBV5-1 and TRBJ2-1, is KAGVTQTPRYLIKTRGQQVTLSCSPISGHRSVSWYQQTPGQGLQFLFEYFSETQRNKGNFPGRFSGRQFSNSRSEMNVSTLELGDSALYLCASTGGLADNEQFFGPGTRLTVL.

This sequence joins TRBV6-5 and TRBJ1-6, with unresolved D. V gave up 3 bases and J gave up 7 bases, with 4 bases separating them. The CDR3 loop spans 12 amino acids. The germline V gene encodes CDR1 MNHEY and CDR2 SVGAGI. CDR3 coding DNA: TGTGCCAGCAGTTATCCGAATTCACCCCTCCACTTT. Amino acids: CASSYPNSPLHF.

The gene calls are TRBV5-1 and TRBJ2-6; D call uncertain. V lost 1 base and J 0 bases, leaving 5 bases between the germline ends. The CDR3 is made up of 15 amino acids. Germline V gene sequence: CDR1 SGHRS, CDR2 YFSETQ. CDR3 sequence: CASSLKGSGANVLTF. DNA for the CDR3: TGCGCCAGCAGCTTGAAGGGCTCTGGGGCCAACGTCCTGACTTTC.

This chain connects TRBV12-3 or TRBV12-4 to TRBJ1-1, with D possibly being TRBD1 (6 bases). The CDR3 runs 13 residues. V gave up 4 bases and J gave up 3 bases, with 9 bases separating them. CDR3 in amino acids: CASSYGQYTEAFF. CDR3 coding DNA: TGTGCCAGCAGTTATGGACAGTACACTGAAGCTTTCTTT.

This clonotype was picked up many times. The V and J genes are TRBV20-1 and TRBJ2-3; TRBD2 is a possible D gene (6 bases). The CDR3 runs to 13 residues. Germline CDR1 reads DFQATT; CDR2 reads SNEGSKA (reference sequence). V was pared by 0 bases and J by 3 bases, with 7 bases between. This chain's CDR3 is CSARDGRTDTQYF. In DNA, the CDR3 is TGCAGTGCTAGAGATGGGAGGACAGATACGCAGTATTTT.

The rearrangement joins TRBV28 to TRBJ2-7, with D possibly TRBD1 on 5 matching bases. The V end was cut by 8 bases, the J end by 6 bases, with 14 bases between. CDR1 MDHEN and CDR2 SYDVKM come from the germline V gene. The CDR3 has 12 residues. The CDR3 loop reads CASGEPRGEQYF. CDR3 nucleotides: TGTGCCAGCGGAGAGCCTAGGGGCGAGCAGTACTTC.

This clonotype was seen more than once but under ten times. The chain has TRBV6-2 or TRBV6-3 and TRBJ2-7; D possibly corresponds to TRBD2 (6 bases). V was cut by 2 bases and J by 5 bases, with 13 bases left in between. The CDR3 totals 14 residues. Germline V gene sequence: CDR1 MNHEY, CDR2 SVGEGT. The DNA for the CDR3 is TGTGCCAGCAGTTACACGGGAGCTAGCAACGAGCAGTACTTC. It specifies CASSYTGASNEQYF.

The chain joins TRBV6-1 to TRBJ1-1; D remains unclear. The V end lost 3 bases, the J end lost 0 bases, and 8 bases lay between the germline ends. The CDR3 extends over 14 amino acids. Germline V gene lookup returns CDR1 MNHNS and CDR2 SASEGT. For the CDR3, the DNA is TGTGCCAGCAGTGACCCTTCCTTGAACACTGAAGCTTTCTTT. Protein sequence: CASSDPSLNTEAFF.